Listed below are T cell receptor beta chains from one sample, sequenced in a study of CD8+CD57+ T cells in acquired aplastic anemia. One entry per CDR3 protein results from TCRdb running MiXCR on the reads. The sample yields some 200,000 distinct CDR3 sequences, about 60% seen once. The sample consisted of sorted CD4+, CD8+, or CD8+CD57+ T cells (not recorded which) from PBMCs. These receptors were collected from a human donor with aplastic anemia. CDR3s include the opening cysteine and the closing phenylalanine or tryptophan. A D gene is named only where the DNA matches it firmly. Rows give clone size only sometimes, using once, few, many, or a class for an expanded clone.

abundance	v_gene	j_gene	d_gene	CDR3aa	CDR3nt
once	TRBV9	TRBJ1-6	TRBD1	CASSVDRGNSPLHF	TGTGCCAGCAGCGTGGACAGGGGTAATTCACCCCTCCACTTT
NA	TRBV20-1	TRBJ2-5	TRBD2	CSARASGESQETQYF	TGCAGTGCTAGGGCTAGCGGGGAATCCCAAGAGACCCAGTACTTC
NA	TRBV24-1	TRBJ2-1	TRBD1	CATSDSGQGTYNEQFF	TGTGCCACCAGTGACTCCGGACAGGGAACCTACAATGAGCAGTTCTTC
NA	TRBV3-1	TRBJ2-7	TRBD2	CASSQEGAGPTGEQYF	TGTGCCAGCAGCCAAGAGGGAGCGGGGCCTACGGGGGAGCAGTACTTC
few	TRBV29-1	TRBJ2-7	TRBD2	CSVQPRAGGGEQYF	TGCAGCGTTCAACCTCGGGCGGGAGGGGGCGAGCAGTACTTC
many	TRBV6-6	TRBJ1-5	NA	CASSYQRAGFSNSNQPQHF	TGTGCCAGCAGTTACCAAAGGGCCGGTTTTAGTAATAGCAATCAGCCCCAGCATTTT
few	TRBV9	TRBJ2-7	TRBD2	CASSVVPAGPYEQYF	TGTGCCAGCAGCGTTGTACCAGCGGGGCCCTACGAGCAGTACTTC
NA	TRBV7-7	TRBJ2-1	NA	CASSTERGVAEQFF	TGTGCCAGCAGCACCGAGAGGGGGGTAGCTGAGCAGTTCTTC
few	TRBV15	TRBJ2-3	NA	CATSRGTDTQYF	TGTGCCACCAGCAGAGGCACAGATACGCAGTATTTT
NA	TRBV7-2	TRBJ1-2	NA	CASSLVGSSSRANYGYTF	TGTGCCAGCAGCTTAGTTGGATCATCCTCTAGAGCTAACTATGGCTACACCTTC
NA	TRBV7-9	TRBJ2-1	TRBD2	CASSLEAGEQFF	TGTGCCAGCAGCTTAGAAGCGGGGGAGCAGTTCTTC
NA	TRBV19	TRBJ2-2	TRBD2	CASSGGPNTGELFF	TGTGCCAGCAGCGGGGGCCCGAACACCGGGGAGCTGTTTTTT
NA	TRBV20-1	TRBJ2-1	NA	CSALAPSATYNEQFF	TGCAGTGCTCTTGCCCCTAGCGCTACCTACAATGAGCAGTTCTTC
NA	TRBV9	TRBJ2-7	NA	CASSPRTQAYEQYF	TGTGCCAGCAGCCCCCGGACTCAGGCCTACGAGCAGTACTTC
NA	TRBV15	TRBJ1-2	TRBD1	CATSLETGSNYGYTF	TGTGCCACCAGCCTTGAGACAGGGAGCAACTATGGCTACACCTTC
NA	TRBV12-3/TRBV12-4	TRBJ1-6	TRBD1	CASSQQGNSPLHF	TGTGCCAGCAGCCAACAGGGGAACTCACCCCTCCACTTT
NA	TRBV6-1	TRBJ1-5	TRBD1	CASSGDRAGQPQHF	TGTGCCAGCAGTGGGGACAGGGCGGGTCAGCCCCAGCATTTT
NA	TRBV30	TRBJ1-1	NA	CAWAIMGLEAFF	TGTGCCTGGGCTATCATGGGACTTGAAGCTTTCTTT
NA	TRBV2	TRBJ1-4	NA	CASSNSNLNEKLFF	TGTGCCAGCAGTAACAGCAACTTAAATGAAAAACTGTTTTTT
once	TRBV7-9	TRBJ1-2	TRBD1	CASRRTGGGYTF	TGTGCCAGTAGACGGACAGGTGGTGGCTACACCTTC
NA	TRBV10-3	TRBJ2-1	TRBD1	CASHRGTEQFF	TGTGCCAGCCACAGGGGAACTGAGCAGTTCTTC
NA	TRBV19	TRBJ1-2	NA	CASSRTDTYGYTF	TGTGCCAGTAGTCGGACAGATACCTATGGCTACACCTTC
NA	TRBV24-1	TRBJ1-1	TRBD1	CATSDPKTGTTEAFF	TGTGCCACCAGTGATCCCAAGACAGGGACCACTGAAGCTTTCTTT
NA	TRBV7-8	TRBJ2-3	NA	CASSRRGSSTDTQYF	TGCGCCAGCAGCCGCCGGGGCTCAAGCACAGATACGCAGTATTTT
NA	TRBV25-1	TRBJ2-1	NA	CASSFGGEQFF	TGTGCCAGCAGTTTTGGCGGTGAGCAGTTCTTC
once	TRBV7-9	TRBJ2-1	NA	CASSLSRGRTGEQFF	TGTGCCAGCAGCTTAAGTCGAGGGAGGACCGGTGAGCAGTTCTTC
NA	TRBV9	TRBJ2-3	TRBD2	CASTRTSGEDTQYF	TGTGCCAGCACCCGGACTAGCGGGGAAGATACGCAGTATTTT
NA	TRBV24-1	TRBJ2-3	NA	CATSGLRGEGAQAHTQYF	TGTGCCACCAGTGGTCTCCGCGGGGAGGGGGCGCAGGCACATACGCAGTATTTT
NA	TRBV20-1	TRBJ2-7	TRBD2	CSALGLAGGSHEQYF	TGCAGTGCCCTGGGACTAGCGGGAGGGTCCCACGAGCAGTACTTC
NA	TRBV19	TRBJ2-2	TRBD2	CASSIGGTSGGTGELFF	TGTGCCAGTAGTATTGGAGGTACGAGCGGGGGGACCGGGGAGCTGTTTTTT
NA	TRBV2	TRBJ1-1	NA	CASSLRGAEVTEAFF	TGTGCCAGCAGCCTTAGGGGGGCGGAGGTCACTGAAGCTTTCTTT
few	TRBV10-1	TRBJ1-5	NA	CASTNLRRGLNQPQHF	TGCGCCAGCACGAACCTTCGAAGGGGACTCAATCAGCCCCAGCATTTT
NA	TRBV15	TRBJ1-5	TRBD1	CATKDRGNQPQHF	TGTGCCACCAAGGACAGGGGGAATCAGCCCCAGCATTTT
NA	TRBV7-7	TRBJ2-7	TRBD1	CASSLASPGQGYEQYF	TGTGCTAGCAGCTTAGCGAGTCCGGGACAGGGTTACGAGCAGTACTTC
NA	TRBV6-6	TRBJ2-1	NA	CASSYSRLQNEQFF	TGTGCCAGCAGTTACTCGAGACTACAGAATGAGCAGTTCTTC
NA	TRBV20-1	TRBJ2-5	TRBD2	CSALQASGGYQETQYF	TGCAGTGCCCTCCAGGCTAGCGGGGGATATCAAGAGACCCAGTACTTC
NA	TRBV5-8	TRBJ1-2	NA	CASSFVYSAGLNYGYTF	TGTGCCAGCAGCTTCGTATATTCCGCCGGGCTAAACTATGGCTACACCTTC
NA	TRBV7-6	TRBJ2-2	TRBD1	CASSLAAGGTGELFF	TGTGCCAGCAGCTTAGCAGCAGGGGGCACCGGGGAGCTGTTTTTT
NA	TRBV19	TRBJ1-5	NA	CASSIDPRNQPQHF	TGTGCCAGTAGTATAGATCCCAGGAATCAGCCCCAGCATTTT
once	TRBV7-6	TRBJ2-2	TRBD1	CASSLGQHTGELFF	TGTGCCAGCAGCTTGGGACAGCACACCGGGGAGCTGTTTTTT
NA	TRBV7-8	TRBJ1-1	TRBD1	CASSPTTGMNTEAFF	TGTGCCAGCAGCCCGACGACAGGGATGAACACTGAAGCTTTCTTT
once	TRBV7-2	TRBJ2-3	TRBD2	CASSRGGAQYF	TGTGCCAGCTCCCGGGGGGGTGCGCAGTATTTT
NA	TRBV4-2	TRBJ1-1	NA	CASSRITGTLNTEAFF	TGTGCCAGCAGCCGAATTACCGGGACACTGAACACTGAAGCTTTCTTT
NA	TRBV9	TRBJ2-3	NA	CASSVEGTGTTDTQYF	TGTGCCAGCAGCGTAGAGGGGACGGGTACCACAGATACGCAGTATTTT
once	TRBV19	TRBJ1-1	NA	CTSSIEARRNTEAFF	TGTACCAGTAGTATAGAGGCCCGAAGAAACACTGAAGCTTTCTTT
NA	TRBV2	TRBJ2-7	TRBD2	CASSLFGGGNYEQYF	TGTGCCAGCAGCTTATTCGGCGGGGGGAACTACGAGCAGTACTTC
NA	TRBV7-9	TRBJ2-7	TRBD1	CASSRRQGPYEQYF	TGTGCCAGCAGCCGCCGACAGGGACCCTACGAGCAGTACTTC
NA	TRBV6-6	TRBJ1-2	NA	CASSTGQSYGYTF	TGTGCCAGCAGCACAGGACAGAGCTATGGCTACACCTTC
once	TRBV24-1	TRBJ1-1	TRBD1	CATSDWGTGEAFF	TGTGCCACCAGTGATTGGGGGACAGGGGAAGCTTTCTTT
NA	TRBV15	TRBJ2-7	TRBD1	CATSSPGQGAYYEQYF	TGTGCCACCAGCAGCCCCGGACAGGGGGCGTATTACGAGCAGTACTTC
NA	TRBV7-9	TRBJ2-3	TRBD1	CASSSGQGGTDTQYF	TGTGCCAGCAGCTCGGGACAGGGGGGCACAGATACGCAGTATTTT
few	TRBV5-1	TRBJ1-1	NA	CASSPLETYRVNTEAFF	TGCGCCAGCAGCCCTTTAGAAACGTACAGGGTAAACACTGAAGCTTTCTTT
NA	TRBV11-1	TRBJ2-7	NA	CASSSAGGLYEQYF	TGTGCCAGCAGCTCCGCTGGGGGCCTATACGAGCAGTACTTC
NA	TRBV4-1	TRBJ1-6	NA	CASSQEGPGHKNSPLHF	TGCGCCAGCAGCCAAGAAGGGCCGGGACATAAGAATTCACCCCTCCACTTT
NA	TRBV29-1	TRBJ1-1	TRBD1	CSGLYLPKTGGRGTEAFF	TGCAGCGGCCTCTATCTGCCTAAAACAGGGGGCAGGGGCACTGAAGCTTTCTTT
many	TRBV7-9	TRBJ1-1	TRBD1	CASSLGGTGYTEAFF	TGTGCCAGCAGCTTAGGCGGGACAGGGTACACTGAAGCTTTCTTT
NA	TRBV24-1	TRBJ1-4	TRBD1	CATTLPGQSEEKLFF	TGTGCCACCACATTACCGGGACAGTCAGAGGAAAAACTGTTTTTT
NA	TRBV7-2	TRBJ2-1	TRBD2	CASSPGTSWNEQFF	TGTGCCAGCAGCCCCGGGACTAGCTGGAATGAGCAGTTCTTC